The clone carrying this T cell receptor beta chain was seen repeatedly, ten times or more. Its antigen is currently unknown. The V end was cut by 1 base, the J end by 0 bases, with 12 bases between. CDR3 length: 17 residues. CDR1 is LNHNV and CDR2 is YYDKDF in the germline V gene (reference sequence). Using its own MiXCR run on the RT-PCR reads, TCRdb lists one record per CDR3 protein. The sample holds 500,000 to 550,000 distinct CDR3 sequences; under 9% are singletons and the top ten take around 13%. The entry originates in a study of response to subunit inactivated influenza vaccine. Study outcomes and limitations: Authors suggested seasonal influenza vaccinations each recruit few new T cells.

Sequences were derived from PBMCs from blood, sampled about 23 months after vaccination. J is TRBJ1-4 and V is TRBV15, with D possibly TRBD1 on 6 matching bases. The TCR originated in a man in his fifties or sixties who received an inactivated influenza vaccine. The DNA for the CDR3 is TGTGCCACCAGCAGAGTCAGACAGGCCACAACTAATGAAAAACTGTTTTTT. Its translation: CATSRVRQATTNEKLFF.